This T cell receptor beta chain was identified during a study of T cells in Graves' hyperthyroidism and ophthalmopathy. There were TCR beta CDR3 regions amplified from RNA transcripts. RT-PCR in the first round (using the HTBI primer set) targeted the TCR CDR3. In TCRdb, the multiplex PCR reads were re-called with MiXCR into one record per CDR3 protein. The sample yields approximately 640,000 distinct CDR3 sequences, over 40% seen once. The receptor's source is an adult man with Graves' disease, either hyperthyroidism or ophthalmopathy (not recorded which). Input material: peripheral blood or thyroid tissue (not recorded which).

In DNA, the CDR3 is TGTGCCAGCAGCCAAGATGTGGGACAACCGTACGAGCAGTACTTC. This translates into CASSQDVGQPYEQYF. J is TRBJ2-7 and V is TRBV7-2, with D possibly TRBD1 on 6 matching bases. With 5 bases removed from V and 4 bases from J, the gap between germline ends came to 18 bases. This CDR3 is 15 amino acids long. CDR1 and CDR2 (germline): SGHTA, FQGNSA.